This T cell receptor (beta chain) was retrieved from a study of regulatory T cells in long-lasting Graves disease. Study-wide background: Antithyroid drug use was under 3 months in newly diagnosed Graves' patients.

Points on this clonotype: Its antigen is not known.

This CDR3 is built from 15 residues. CDR1 LGHNA and CDR2 YNFKEQ come from the germline V gene. The V and J ends lost 0 bases and 1 base respectively, with 4 bases between them. Study-level points and caveats: Persistent disease samples used TRBV28, TRBJ1-2 and TRBJ2-5 preferentially.

Sample time point: newly diagnosed GD, antithyroid drugs for less than 3 months. PBMCs provided the RNA from which the TCR library was made. Construction of the TCR beta libraries employed iRepertoire HTBI primers in conjunction with Arm-PCR of CDR3 regions. TCRdb used MiXCR to reprocess the multiplex PCR reads, holding one entry per CDR3 protein. The sample consists of hundreds of thousands of distinct CDR3 sequences, over 15% of them appearing once. These same records also appear under a second study, on T cells in Graves' hyperthyroidism and ophthalmopathy. According to that study: Calling Graves' hyperthyroidism stable meant ophthalmopathy did not progress within 18 months. The HTBI set primed first-round TCR CDR3 RT-PCR.

The rearrangement links TRBV4-2 to TRBJ2-6; no reliable D call. The receptor comes from a man in his forties with Graves disease. The sample in question was peripheral blood mononuclear cells (PBMCs), obtained at new diagnosis, from a patient treated with antithyroid drugs. The CDR3 nucleotides read TGTGCCAGCAGCCAAGAAAGTTCTGGGGCCAACGTCCTGACTTTC. It translates to CASSQESSGANVLTF.